These T cell receptor beta chains were read from a single sample in a study of blood T cell repertoires in COVID-19. Data came from immunoSEQ multiplex PCR; TCRdb stores just in-frame clones and leaves some out. The table includes under 200,000 clones, roughly 91% detected once. The sample consisted of peripheral blood. The receptors were gathered from a man younger than 35 with acute or convalescent COVID-19. Both conserved end residues are part of each CDR3. D genes are given only for firm matches. The size of a clone is reported for some rows only, either as once, few or many, or as a class for expanded clones.

d_call: NA
clone_size: NA
v_call: TRBV2
j_call: TRBJ1-4
cdr3_aa: CASLVEEKLFF
cdr3_nt: TGTGCCAGCCTGGTTGAGGAAAAACTGTTTTTT

d_call: TRBD1
clone_size: NA
v_call: TRBV27
j_call: TRBJ1-6
cdr3_aa: CASSLSFGGTVFSSPLHF
cdr3_nt: TGTGCCAGCAGTTTATCATTTGGGGGGACAGTCTTCTCCTCACCCCTCCACTTT

d_call: NA
clone_size: NA
v_call: TRBV2
j_call: TRBJ2-6
cdr3_aa: CASSDASSGANVLTF
cdr3_nt: TGTGCCAGCAGTGACGCCAGCTCTGGGGCCAACGTCCTGACTTTC

d_call: NA
clone_size: NA
v_call: TRBV3-1/TRBV3-2
j_call: TRBJ2-1
cdr3_aa: CASSSRPPYNEQFF
cdr3_nt: TGTGCCAGCAGCTCTAGGCCCCCCTACAATGAGCAGTTCTTC

d_call: NA
clone_size: NA
v_call: TRBV4-1
j_call: TRBJ1-5
cdr3_aa: CASSQEVGQGGQPQHF
cdr3_nt: TGCGCCAGCAGCCAAGAAGTTGGGCAGGGCGGTCAGCCCCAGCATTTT

d_call: TRBD1
clone_size: NA
v_call: TRBV5-1
j_call: TRBJ1-2
cdr3_aa: CASSLADSSDSRDRGYTF
cdr3_nt: TGCGCCAGCAGCTTGGCCGATTCTTCTGATAGCCGGGACAGGGGCTACACCTTC

d_call: TRBD2
clone_size: NA
v_call: TRBV6-2/TRBV6-3
j_call: TRBJ2-7
cdr3_aa: CASSYSTSGRLEQYF
cdr3_nt: TGTGCCAGCAGTTACTCGACTAGCGGGAGACTCGAGCAGTACTTC

d_call: TRBD1
clone_size: NA
v_call: TRBV7-9
j_call: TRBJ1-3
cdr3_aa: CASSLNNPDRGANTIYF
cdr3_nt: TGTGCCAGCAGCTTAAATAATCCGGACAGGGGGGCGAACACCATATATTTT

d_call: TRBD1
clone_size: once
v_call: TRBV24-1
j_call: TRBJ2-1
cdr3_aa: CATSDFRDRAGNEQFF
cdr3_nt: TGTGCCACCAGTGATTTCCGGGACAGGGCTGGGAATGAGCAGTTCTTC

d_call: TRBD2
clone_size: NA
v_call: TRBV27
j_call: TRBJ2-3
cdr3_aa: CASSLGGDYFTDTQYF
cdr3_nt: TGTGCCAGCAGTTTGGGAGGGGACTATTTCACAGATACGCAGTATTTT

d_call: NA
clone_size: NA
v_call: TRBV7-9
j_call: TRBJ2-5
cdr3_aa: CASSFGSRGQETQYF
cdr3_nt: TGTGCCAGCAGCTTTGGCTCCCGCGGCCAAGAGACCCAGTACTTC

d_call: TRBD1
clone_size: few
v_call: TRBV4-1
j_call: TRBJ1-3
cdr3_aa: CASSQEDRFSGNTIYF
cdr3_nt: TGCGCCAGCAGCCAAGAGGACAGGTTCTCTGGAAACACCATATATTTT

d_call: TRBD1
clone_size: NA
v_call: TRBV7-9
j_call: TRBJ1-2
cdr3_aa: CASSLSTPGQSFNYGYTF
cdr3_nt: TGTGCCAGCAGCCTCTCAACCCCGGGACAGAGTTTTAACTATGGCTACACCTTC

d_call: NA
clone_size: NA
v_call: TRBV5-1
j_call: TRBJ2-3
cdr3_aa: CASSLASDSTDTQYF
cdr3_nt: TGCGCCAGCAGCTTGGCGTCGGACTCCACAGATACGCAGTATTTT

d_call: TRBD1
clone_size: NA
v_call: TRBV18
j_call: TRBJ2-5
cdr3_aa: CASSPRTGLKETQYF
cdr3_nt: TGTGCCAGCTCACCACGGACAGGGCTTAAAGAGACCCAGTACTTC

d_call: NA
clone_size: NA
v_call: TRBV5-4
j_call: TRBJ2-1
cdr3_aa: CASSLARGDNEQFF
cdr3_nt: TGTGCCAGCAGCTTGGCCCGGGGAGACAATGAGCAGTTCTTC

d_call: NA
clone_size: NA
v_call: TRBV3-1/TRBV3-2
j_call: TRBJ2-3
cdr3_aa: CASSLATDTQYF
cdr3_nt: TGTGCCAGCAGCTTGGCCACAGATACGCAGTATTTT

d_call: NA
clone_size: NA
v_call: TRBV18
j_call: TRBJ1-2
cdr3_aa: CASSPGDGYTF
cdr3_nt: TGTGCCAGCTCACCAGGAGATGGCTACACCTTC